This passage covers 10 T cell receptor beta chains from one sample sequenced in a study of early T cells in non-severe SARS-CoV-2 infection. TCRdb independently ran MiXCR on the 5' RACE reads; one entry per CDR3 protein. The repertoire holds around 80,000 distinct CDR3 sequences, with more than 9% as singletons. The starting material was whole blood, obtained at baseline. These receptors originate from an adult who was a healthcare worker with PCR-confirmed SARS-CoV-2 infection or an uninfected control (not recorded which).

This clonotype was seen only a few times. DNA of the CDR3: TGTGCCAGCAGCTTAAACTCTGCGAATGAGCAGTTCTTC. Its translation: CASSLNSANEQFF. The chain is built from TRBV7-2 and TRBJ2-1; the D is unclear. V lost 2 bases and J lost 7, with 9 bases in between. The CDR3 sequence is 13 residues long. Germline CDR1 and CDR2: SGHTA and FQGNSA.

The chain uses TRBV10-1 and TRBJ2-3; D may be TRBD2 (6 bases). The germline gives CDR1 WNHNN, CDR2 SYGVQD (reference sequence). The V end was cut by 0 bases, the J end by 11 bases, with 15 bases between. The CDR3 has 14 residues. CDR3 in DNA: TGCGCCAGCAGTGAGTCTACTTACTCGGGAGAGCAGTATTTT. Protein product: CASSESTYSGEQYF.

The V gene is TRBV7-2, the J gene TRBJ1-2, with unresolved D. CDR1 and CDR2 from the germline V gene are SGHTA and FQGNSA. The CDR3 has 14 residues. The ends were cut back, 5 bases at V and 7 bases at J, with 17 bases in the middle. In nucleotides, the CDR3 is TGTGCCAGCAGCCAGAAGGAGGGCGGGAGTGGCTACACCTTC. This translates into CASSQKEGGSGYTF.

This clonotype was detected many times. This chain connects TRBV20-1 to TRBJ1-5; D remains unclear. Trimming left V 8 bases short and J 7 bases short, with 18 bases between. The germline gives CDR1 DFQATT, CDR2 SNEGSKA (reference sequence). The CDR3 has 13 amino acids. The CDR3 spells CSIGTSSEQPQHF. DNA for the CDR3: TGCAGTATTGGCACAAGTTCCGAGCAGCCCCAGCATTTT.

The J gene is TRBJ2-2, the V gene TRBV6-5, with no clear D. This CDR3 comprises 17 residues. Trimming cost V 0 bases and J 3 bases, with 14 bases left between them. CDR1 is MNHEY and CDR2 is SVGAGI in the germline V gene. Here the CDR3 reads CASSYSFRVEDTGELFF. The CDR3, as DNA: TGTGCCAGCAGTTACTCGTTCCGGGTTGAGGACACCGGGGAGCTGTTTTTT.

Only a few counts were recorded for this clonotype. The J gene is TRBJ1-6, the V gene TRBV27; D not resolved. V was pared by 3 bases and J by 10 bases, with 10 bases between. The CDR3 loop spans 13 amino acids. Looked up from germline, CDR1 is MNHEY and CDR2 is SMNVEV (reference sequence). DNA for the CDR3: TGTGCCAGCAGTTTCTCCTTGCAATCACCCCTCCACTTT. Protein: CASSFSLQSPLHF.

This clonotype occurred a few times. The chain has TRBV5-1 and TRBJ2-1; 7 bases agree with TRBD2. V shed 0 bases, J shed 16 bases, and the junction held 13 bases outside the gene matches. This CDR3 is built from 14 residues. The V gene's germline CDR1 is SGHRS and CDR2 YFSETQ. The CDR3 protein is CASSLGRARESTFF. The CDR3 DNA reads as TGCGCCAGCAGCTTGGGAAGAGCGCGGGAGAGTACCTTCTTC. Combining the CDR3 with reference TRBV5-1 and TRBJ2-1 gives the whole variable domain KAGVTQTPRYLIKTRGQQVTLSCSPISGHRSVSWYQQTPGQGLQFLFEYFSETQRNKGNFPGRFSGRQFSNSRSEMNVSTLELGDSALYLCASSLGRARESTFFGPGTRLTVL.

This clonotype was seen only a few times. CDR3 residues: CASTRLAGDTGELFF. The CDR3 coding sequence is TGTGCCAGCACCCGACTAGCGGGAGACACCGGGGAGCTGTTTTTT. The chain links TRBV6-4 to TRBJ2-2; 12 nucleotides align to TRBD2. CDR3 length equals 15 residues. V was pared by 7 bases and J by 3 bases, with 3 bases of the junction left unmatched. Germline lookup yields CDR1 MRHNA and CDR2 SNTAGT.

This clonotype has at least ten counts. The chain carries TRBV6-5 and TRBJ1-2; 8 bases are shared with TRBD1. V shed 5 bases and J 11 bases; nucleotides not matched to a gene: 7. The CDR3 covers 12 residues. Germline CDR1 reads MNHEY; CDR2 reads SVGAGI. Here the CDR3 reads CASSPGQGRYTF. The DNA for the CDR3 is TGTGCCAGCAGTCCTGGACAGGGTCGTTACACCTTC.

This clonotype was seen ten or more times. V usage is TRBV6-1 and J usage is TRBJ2-5; TRBD1 matches 7 bases. J lost 9 bases, V lost 4 bases, and 5 bases had no gene match. CDR1 and CDR2 from the germline V gene are MNHNS and SASEGT. CDR3 size: 12 residues. The CDR3 bases are TGTGCCAGCAGTGGAGACAGGGTGTCCCAGTACTTC. Encoded protein: CASSGDRVSQYF.